The entry that follows covers one T cell receptor beta chain sequence. Its matching antigen is unknown. These data are taken from a study of graft-versus-host responses after intestinal transplantation. Study-wide context: All recipients were transplanted with multivisceral, liver-intestinal, or isolated intestinal grafts. All recipients got anti-thymocyte globulin induction, then tacrolimus and steroids for approximately 3 years.

Per germline, CDR1 WNHNN and CDR2 SYGVQD (reference sequence). The V end lost 0 bases, the J end lost 5 bases, and 16 bases lay between the germline ends. The CDR3 consists of 16 residues. Generated by immunoSEQ multiplex PCR, the TCRdb table keeps only in-frame clones and is missing some. In the table there are more than 95,000 clones, roughly 87% of which are singletons. Broader study findings: Individuals carrying graft-donor T cell macrochimerism showed high graft-versus-host to host-versus-graft clonal ratios in allografts. Among recipient marrow samples, GvH clones were found; some appeared first in ileum or blood.

This clonotype was sampled from a human donor who received an intestinal transplant. The rearrangement joins TRBV10-1 to TRBJ2-5; no firm D call. Sequenced here: unstimulated CD4+ T cells sorted from spleen or lymph node cells, sampled before intestinal transplant. The CDR3 region has the DNA TGCGCCAGCAGTGAGTCGAGGCACCACCTCGGGGAGACCCAGTACTTC. Protein sequence: CASSESRHHLGETQYF.